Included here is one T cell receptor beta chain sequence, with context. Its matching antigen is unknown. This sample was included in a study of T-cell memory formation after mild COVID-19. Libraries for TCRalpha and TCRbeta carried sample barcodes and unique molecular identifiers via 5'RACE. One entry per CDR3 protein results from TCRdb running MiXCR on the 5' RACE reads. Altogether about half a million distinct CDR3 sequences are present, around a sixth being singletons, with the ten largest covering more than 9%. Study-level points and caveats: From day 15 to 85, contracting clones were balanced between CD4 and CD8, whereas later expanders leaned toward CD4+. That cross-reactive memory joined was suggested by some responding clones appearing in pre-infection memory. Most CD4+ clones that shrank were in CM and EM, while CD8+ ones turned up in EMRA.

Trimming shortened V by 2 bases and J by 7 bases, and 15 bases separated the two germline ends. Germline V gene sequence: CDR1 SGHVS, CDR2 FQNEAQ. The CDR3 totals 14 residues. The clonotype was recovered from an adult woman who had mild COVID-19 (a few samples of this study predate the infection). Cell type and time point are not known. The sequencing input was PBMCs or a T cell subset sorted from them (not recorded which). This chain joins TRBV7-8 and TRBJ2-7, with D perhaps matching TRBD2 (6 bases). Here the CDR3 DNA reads TGTGCCAGCAGCTTAAGGACTACCTCAGGAGAGCAGTACTTC. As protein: CASSLRTTSGEQYF.